This is a list of T cell receptor beta chains from one sample in a study of vaccination and CD4 T cells after COVID-19. In TCRdb, the PCR reads were re-called with MiXCR into one record per CDR3 protein. Of roughly 31,000 distinct CDR3 sequences listed, more than 40% are singletons. The source was CD4+ T cells from blood, collected about 7 months after SARS-CoV-2 vaccination. The source of these receptors is a human donor who had recovered from COVID-19. The CDR3 runs from the conserved cysteine through the conserved F or W. D genes are given only for firm matches. Clone size is stated in some rows and not others, as once, few, many or a class when expanded.

V	size	D	J	DNA	CDR3
TRBV28	once	NA	TRBJ1-1	TGTGCCAGCAGCTTAGACAGCACTGAAGCTTTCTTT	CASSLDSTEAFF
TRBV5-1	NA	NA	TRBJ2-5	TGCGCCAGCAGCTTCGGTCGCAGAGGGCAAGAGACCCAGTACTTC	CASSFGRRGQETQYF
TRBV2	NA	NA	TRBJ1-1	TGTGCCAGCAGTATACAGGGTGGGGACACTGAAGCTTTCTTT	CASSIQGGDTEAFF
TRBV7-2	NA	NA	TRBJ2-1	TGTGCCAGCAGCCCCCGATGGGGTCTTGAGCAGTTCTTC	CASSPRWGLEQFF
TRBV20-1	NA	TRBD1	TRBJ2-3	TGCAGTGCCACAGGGGGCTCCAAGAACGCAGATACGCAGTATTTT	CSATGGSKNADTQYF
TRBV6-1	NA	TRBD1	TRBJ1-2	TGTGCCAGCAGCAGACAGGGAAATTCTATAGGCTACACCTTC	CASSRQGNSIGYTF
TRBV6-1	few	NA	TRBJ2-5	TGTGCCAGCAGTAGAACAGCGATCTACCAAGAGACCCAGTACTTC	CASSRTAIYQETQYF
TRBV28	NA	TRBD2	TRBJ2-7	TGTGCCAGCACCCCCTCCGGGACTAGCGGGAACGTCTACGAGCAGTACTTC	CASTPSGTSGNVYEQYF
TRBV27	few	TRBD2	TRBJ2-7	TGTGCCAGCAGTTATAGCGGGATACACGAGCAGTACTTC	CASSYSGIHEQYF
TRBV20-1	few	TRBD2	TRBJ2-7	TGCAGTGCTGATAGCGGGACATTCCAGTACGAGCAGTACTTC	CSADSGTFQYEQYF
TRBV7-9	NA	TRBD1	TRBJ2-2	TGTGCCAGCAGCCCATCGGACAGGTTGGGCGGGGAGCTGTTTTTT	CASSPSDRLGGELFF
TRBV6-1	NA	TRBD2	TRBJ2-1	TGTGCCAGCAGGATACTAGCGGGAGCGGGCAATGAGCAGTTCTTC	CASRILAGAGNEQFF
TRBV7-2	NA	NA	TRBJ2-7	TGTGCCAGCAGCTTACTAGGGAAAATCTACGAGCAGTACTTC	CASSLLGKIYEQYF
TRBV6-1	NA	NA	TRBJ2-1	TGTGCCAGCAACCTAGGAGACAATGAGCAGTTCTTC	CASNLGDNEQFF
TRBV6-1	NA	TRBD1	TRBJ1-2	TGTGCCAGCAGTCGCGCCGGGACAGGGAATGGCTACACCTTC	CASSRAGTGNGYTF
TRBV2	NA	NA	TRBJ2-7	TGTGCCAGCAGAAAGGAACAGGGTCTCGGCTCCTACGAGCAGTACTTC	CASRKEQGLGSYEQYF
TRBV12-3/TRBV12-4	NA	NA	TRBJ2-7	TGTGCCAGCAGGAATGAGTACGAGCAGTACTTC	CASRNEYEQYF
TRBV6-1	NA	TRBD2	TRBJ2-7	TGTGCCAGCAGTCCGGGCCTAGCGGGAGTGGGGGAGCAGTACTTC	CASSPGLAGVGEQYF
TRBV2	NA	TRBD1	TRBJ1-5	TGTGCCAGCAGTATCAGGGGGCGGGATCAGCCCCAGCATTTT	CASSIRGRDQPQHF
TRBV11-1	few	NA	TRBJ2-5	TGTGCCAGCAGCTTACTGCCAGGGGGAGGGATAGAGACCCAGTACTTC	CASSLLPGGGIETQYF
TRBV27	NA	NA	TRBJ1-1	TGTGCCAGCAGTCCAGCCGCTTTAGGAGACACTGAAGCTTTCTTT	CASSPAALGDTEAFF
TRBV5-1	few	NA	TRBJ2-5	TGCGCCAGCAGCTTGGCCGAGGGGAGGGAGACCCAGTACTTC	CASSLAEGRETQYF